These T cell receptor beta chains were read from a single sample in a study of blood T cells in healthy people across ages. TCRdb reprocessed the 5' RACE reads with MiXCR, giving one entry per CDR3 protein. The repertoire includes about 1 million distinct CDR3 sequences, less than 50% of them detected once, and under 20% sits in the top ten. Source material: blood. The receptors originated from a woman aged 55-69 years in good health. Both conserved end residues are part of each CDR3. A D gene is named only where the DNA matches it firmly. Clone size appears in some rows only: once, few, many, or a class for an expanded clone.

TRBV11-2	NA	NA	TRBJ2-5	TGTGCCAGCAGGAAAGGGGACGGGGAGACCCAGTACTTC	CASRKGDGETQYF
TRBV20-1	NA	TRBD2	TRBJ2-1	TGCAGTGCTAGTCGACTAGCGGGAGGTAACAATGAGCAGTTCTTC	CSASRLAGGNNEQFF
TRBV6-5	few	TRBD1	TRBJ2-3	TGTGCCAGCAGCCACAGGGGGGCTGGTGATACGCAGTATTTT	CASSHRGAGDTQYF
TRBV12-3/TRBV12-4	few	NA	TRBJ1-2	TGTGCCAGCAGAGAATTCTATGGCTACACCTTC	CASREFYGYTF
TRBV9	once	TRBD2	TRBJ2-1	TGTGCCAGCAGCGTAGTAGAGACTAGCGGGAGGGCCTACAATGAGCAGTTCTTC	CASSVVETSGRAYNEQFF
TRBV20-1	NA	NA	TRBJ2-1	TGCAGTGCTAGAGATACCCTCTCCTACAATGAGCAGTTCTTC	CSARDTLSYNEQFF
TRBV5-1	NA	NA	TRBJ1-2	TGCGCCAGCAGCTTGGGGCCGGGGTACTATGGCTACACCTTC	CASSLGPGYYGYTF
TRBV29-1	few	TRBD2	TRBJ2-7	TGCAGCGTTGAAGGTGGGACTAACTACGAGCAGTACTTC	CSVEGGTNYEQYF
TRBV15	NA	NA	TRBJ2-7	TGTGCCACCAGCCCCGAGGCGGGGGACAATGAGCAGTACTTC	CATSPEAGDNEQYF
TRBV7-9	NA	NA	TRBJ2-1	TGTGCCAGCAAGGGACGAGGGGGGGAGGAGAGGAATGAGCAGTTCTTC	CASKGRGGEERNEQFF
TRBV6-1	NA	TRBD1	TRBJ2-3	TGTGCCAGCAGTGACCTCGGACAGGGTGGGTTGGATACGCAGTATTTT	CASSDLGQGGLDTQYF
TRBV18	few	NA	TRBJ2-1	TGTGCCAGTCCGATCTGGAGTGAGCAGTTCTTC	CASPIWSEQFF
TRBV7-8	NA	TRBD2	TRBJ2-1	TGTGCCAGCAGCTTATCGGGGCTAGCGGGGAAGGACAATGAGCAGTTCTTC	CASSLSGLAGKDNEQFF
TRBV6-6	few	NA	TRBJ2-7	TGTGCCAGCAGTTACTCGGGGACTGCAGGGCTCGAGCAGTACTTC	CASSYSGTAGLEQYF
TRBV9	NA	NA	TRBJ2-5	TGTGCCAGCAGCGTAAATGGGCGGGAATTTGAGACCCAGTACTTC	CASSVNGREFETQYF
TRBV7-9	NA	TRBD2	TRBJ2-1	TGTGCCAGCAGCCCCGGGGCCCTAGCGGGACTCTACAATGAGCAGTTCTTC	CASSPGALAGLYNEQFF
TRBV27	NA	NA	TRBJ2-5	TGTGCCAGCAGTTTAAGGGGACTTGCGAGGGAGACCCAGTACTTC	CASSLRGLARETQYF
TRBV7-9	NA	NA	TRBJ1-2	TGTGCCAGCATCCGTGGCGGGGGGGAGGGACCCCATGGCTACACCTTC	CASIRGGGEGPHGYTF
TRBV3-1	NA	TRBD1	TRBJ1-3	TGTGCCAGCAGCCGGAGAGGGGGCCAACACCGATCTATCTCTGGAAACACCATATATTTT	CASSRRGGQHRSISGNTIYF
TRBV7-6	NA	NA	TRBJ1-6	TGTGCCAGCAGCTTAGGCGGGGAGGACCTCCACTTT	CASSLGGEDLHF
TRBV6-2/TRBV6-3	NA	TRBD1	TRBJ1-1	TGTGCCAGCAGTTATCATCGCCGGGGACAGGGTGACACTGAAGCTTTCTTT	CASSYHRRGQGDTEAFF
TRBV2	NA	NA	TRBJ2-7	TGTGCCAGCAGTACGGAAAGGTTGGGCGGTAGGATTTACGAGCAGTACTTC	CASSTERLGGRIYEQYF
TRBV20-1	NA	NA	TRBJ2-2	TGCAGTGCTAGACAACAGGGTTGGGCCGGGGAGCTGTTTTTT	CSARQQGWAGELFF
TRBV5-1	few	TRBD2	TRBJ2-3	TGCGCCAGCAGCTCCGGACTAGCGGGAGGGCCTAGCACAGATACGCAGTATTTT	CASSSGLAGGPSTDTQYF
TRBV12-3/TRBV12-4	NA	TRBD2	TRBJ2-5	TGTGCCAGCAGTCTTCTAGCGGGAGAAGAGACCCAGTACTTC	CASSLLAGEETQYF
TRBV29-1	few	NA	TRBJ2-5	TGCAGCGTTGGCGTGGGGGGGGCACCACAAGAGACCCAGTACTTC	CSVGVGGAPQETQYF
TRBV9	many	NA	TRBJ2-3	TGTGCCAGCAGCGTAGGTTATCGGGGCACAGATACGCAGTATTTT	CASSVGYRGTDTQYF
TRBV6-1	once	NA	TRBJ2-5	TGTGCCAGTACCGGGACCGGTCGGGGTGAGCAGTACTTC	CASTGTGRGEQYF
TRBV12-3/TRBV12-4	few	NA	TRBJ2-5	TGTGCCAGCAGTGCCCCACTGCAAGAGACCCAGTACTTC	CASSAPLQETQYF
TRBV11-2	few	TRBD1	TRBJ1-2	TGTGCCAGCAGCTTAGTTGGGGGGTACGGACAGGGCTTCGACTATGGCTACACCTTC	CASSLVGGYGQGFDYGYTF
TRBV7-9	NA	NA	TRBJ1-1	TGTGCCAGCAGCACCGGGGGGAGGGAGGCTTTCTTT	CASSTGGREAFF
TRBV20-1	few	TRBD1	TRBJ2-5	TGCAGTGCTAATCCAATGAGGCGGGACAGGCCTCAAGAGACCCAGTACTTC	CSANPMRRDRPQETQYF
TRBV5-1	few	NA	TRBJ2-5	TGCGCCAGCAGCTTCATGGTTGGGGTGGAGACCCAGTACTTC	CASSFMVGVETQYF
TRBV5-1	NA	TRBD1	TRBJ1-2	TGCGCCAGCAGTCCGACAGGGGAGGTTAACTATGGCTACACCTTC	CASSPTGEVNYGYTF